Below are 7 T cell receptor beta chains sequenced from a single sample in a study of T cells in Graves' hyperthyroidism and ophthalmopathy. RNA transcripts yielded amplified TCR beta CDR3 regions. First-round RT-PCR with HTBI primers amplified the TCR CDR3 region. TCRdb reprocessed the multiplex PCR reads with MiXCR, giving one entry per CDR3 protein. The data show about 320,000 distinct CDR3 sequences, 16% seen once. Sequenced: blood. The source is a man between 25 and 39 years old with Graves' hyperthyroidism.

This clonotype was seen a few times. J is TRBJ2-1 and V is TRBV29-1; a weak D match, TRBD2 (5 bases). This CDR3 has 18 amino acids. Per the germline V gene, CDR1 is SQVTM and CDR2 is ANQGSEA. V lost 2 bases to trimming and J lost 3 bases, with 23 bases between them. The DNA for the CDR3 is TGCAGCGTTGAAAACATTCCCGTGGGAGTTTTGGACTACAATGAGCAGTTCTTC. This codes for CSVENIPVGVLDYNEQFF.

This clonotype was detected many times. The rearrangement uses TRBV4-1 and TRBJ2-7; D perhaps matches TRBD2 (5 bases). Germline CDR1 and CDR2: MGHRA and YSYEKL. CDR3 length equals 16 residues. V lost 2 bases and J lost 3, with 17 bases in between. The CDR3 nucleotides are TGCGCCAGCAGCCAATCCCATTGGGAGTTCAGCTACGAGCAGTACTTC. Protein sequence: CASSQSHWEFSYEQYF.

This clonotype has a count of ten or more. The DNA of the CDR3 is TGCAGTGCTGGCGGGACAGGGAGTCTTAATACGCAGTATTTT. Translated: CSAGGTGSLNTQYF. J is TRBJ2-3 and V is TRBV20-1; TRBD1 matches 9 bases. Germline trimming cut 5 bases from V and 7 bases from J; bases unmatched to any gene: 10. The length of the CDR3 is 14 residues. Germline V gene sequence: CDR1 DFQATT, CDR2 SNEGSKA (reference sequence).

The CDR3, as DNA: TGTGCCAGCTCACCGCCCGGGACCCCCGGGGAGCTGTTTTTT. This codes for CASSPPGTPGELFF. The chain uses TRBV18 and TRBJ2-2; the D call may be TRBD1 or TRBD2 (5 bases each). Trimming removed 3 bases at V and 6 bases at J, with 11 bases between. Germline V lookup: CDR1 KGHSH, CDR2 LQKENI. CDR3 length equals 14 residues.

On this clonotype: Just one base apart from a much larger clone, this may be a read error. The chain is built from TRBV12-3 or TRBV12-4 and TRBJ2-1; tentatively, D is TRBD2 (6 bases). This CDR3 contains 13 residues. The CDR3 is CASAEGSCNEQFF. Written as DNA, the CDR3 is TGTGCCAGTGCGGAGGGCTCCTGCAATGAGCAGTTCTTC.

The genes are TRBV11-3 and TRBJ2-7; TRBD1 matches at 9 bases. Germline loops: CDR1 SGHNT, CDR2 YENEEA. The CDR3 is 16 amino acids. J was trimmed by 2 bases and V by 5 bases; bases with no gene match: 10. CDR3 protein: CASSLPGTGIAYEQYF. For the CDR3, the DNA is TGTGCCAGCAGCCTTCCCGGGACAGGGATTGCCTACGAGCAGTACTTC. Full variable domain (outside the CDR3, taken from reference TRBV11-3 and TRBJ2-7): EAGVVQSPRYKIIEKKQPVAFWCNPISGHNTLYWYLQNLGQGPELLIRYENEEAVDDSQLPKDRFSAERLKGVDSTLKIQPAELGDSAVYLCASSLPGTGIAYEQYFGPGTRLTVT.

This clonotype was recorded at least ten times. J is TRBJ2-7 and V is TRBV9; possibly TRBD1 for D (6 bases). This CDR3 is 13 amino acids long. Germline V CDR1 and CDR2: SGDLS, YYNGEE. Trimming cost V 3 bases and J 6 bases, with 13 bases left between them. The CDR3 nucleotides read TGTGCCAGCAGCGCCTCAACAGGGTTCGAGCAGTACTTC. Protein sequence: CASSASTGFEQYF.